The clone carrying this TCR beta chain was counted many times. These data belong to a study of CD8 T cells in ankylosing spondylitis. One entry per CDR3 protein results from TCRdb running MiXCR on the 5' RACE reads. The sample consists of 200,000 to 250,000 distinct CDR3 sequences, approximately 12% of them appearing once. Germline values: CDR1 LGHNA, CDR2 YNFKEQ. After removal of 0 bases from V and 6 bases from J, the junction contained 6 bases not matched to a gene. The CDR3 spans 16 residues. The sequence was collected from a male donor with ankylosing spondylitis or in good health (not recorded which). Sequenced sample: blood, either unsorted or a sorted T cell fraction (not recorded which). This chain connects TRBV4-2 to TRBJ2-2, with 8 positions matching TRBD2. CDR3 DNA sequence: TGTGCCAGCAGCCAAGATCCGCCAGCGGGGGCCGGGGAGCTGTTTTTT. It translates to CASSQDPPAGAGELFF.